What follows describes a single TCR beta chain. Participant ages covered about 18 to 89 years across around 22 US areas. The data were taken from a study of blood T cell repertoires in COVID-19. In the original processing: Researchers report that nucleated cell counts were estimated from reference gene primer amplification. Here immunoSEQ multiplex PCR was the method, and the copy in TCRdb shows in-frame clones only, minus some. V and J calls and clone size are as listed in that table; D and trimming were resolved from the DNA. The sample has 130,000 to 150,000 clones; about 80% are singletons. This receptor was taken from a man aged 45 to 65 who had recovered from COVID-19. Input material: PBMCs or T cells enriched from blood (not recorded which).

The CDR3 region has the DNA TGCGCCAGCAGTCAATTTAACGACAGACCAGGTAATCAGCCCCAGCATTTT. Encoded protein: CASSQFNDRPGNQPQHF. The chain carries TRBV23-1 and TRBJ1-5, with D maybe TRBD1 (5 bases). TRBV23-1 is classed as an ORF, of uncertain function. Trimming took off 1 base at V and 4 bases at J, with 17 bases between the two ends. The CDR3 consists of 17 residues.